These 3 T cell receptor beta chains originate from one sample sequenced in a study of T cells in Graves' hyperthyroidism and ophthalmopathy. The TCR beta CDR3 regions underwent amplification using RNA transcripts as the source. A first-round RT-PCR of the TCR CDR3 used the HTBI primer set. One entry per CDR3 protein results from TCRdb running MiXCR on the multiplex PCR reads. The sample has under 350,000 distinct CDR3 sequences, over 20% seen once. The material sequenced was blood. The source is a woman between 45 and 65 years old with Graves' hyperthyroidism.

With regard to this clonotype: A read error is possible here, since a much larger clone lies one base away. The V call is TRBV7-9, the J call TRBJ2-7, with TRBD1 matching 8 bases. The CDR3 is made up of 16 amino acids. V lost 3 bases, J lost 5 bases, and 12 bases stayed unmatched. From germline, CDR1 is SEHNR and CDR2 FQNEAQ (reference sequence). The CDR3 nucleotides read TGTGCCAGCAGCTTCCCTTGGACAGGGAAGGACCACGAGCAGTACTTC. This codes for CASSFPWTGKDHEQYF. The complete variable domain, with remaining parts taken from reference TRBV7-9 and TRBJ2-7, reads DTGVSQNPRHKITKRGQNVTFRCDPISEHNRLYWYRQTLGQGPEFLTYFQNEAQLEKSRLLSDRFSAERPKGSFSTLEIQRTEQGDSAMYLCASSFPWTGKDHEQYFGPGTRLTVT.

This clonotype was observed a few times. This chain links TRBV7-9 with TRBJ1-1, with a tentative D call TRBD1 (6 bases). From germline, CDR1 is SEHNR and CDR2 FQNEAQ (reference sequence). CDR3 size: 12 residues. V gave up 4 bases and J gave up 10 bases, with 13 bases separating them. The DNA for the CDR3 is TGTGCCAGCAGCTCCCAGGGGTTATCAGCTTTCTTT. Residues: CASSSQGLSAFF. Full variable domain (missing parts from reference TRBV7-9 and TRBJ1-1): DTGVSQNPRHKITKRGQNVTFRCDPISEHNRLYWYRQTLGQGPEFLTYFQNEAQLEKSRLLSDRFSAERPKGSFSTLEIQRTEQGDSAMYLCASSSQGLSAFFGQGTRLTVV.

The table lists this clonotype with many counts. The CDR3, as DNA: TGTGCCAGCAGTTTTACTCCTCTGAACACCGGGGAGCTGTTTTTT. This codes for CASSFTPLNTGELFF. The rearrangement links TRBV6-1 to TRBJ2-2; D is ambiguous. The germline V and J ends were trimmed by 5 bases and 1 base, with 11 bases remaining between them. Germline loops: CDR1 MNHNS, CDR2 SASEGT. The CDR3 loop spans 15 amino acids.